This T cell receptor beta chain was captured by sequencing in a study of vaccination effects on CD4 cells after COVID-19. Study summary: Post-vaccine draws lagged the second dose by a median of 72 days.

The CDR3 spans 15 residues. Germline V CDR1 and CDR2: LGHDT, YNNKEL (reference sequence). The V end was cut by 0 bases, the J end by 4 bases, with 13 bases between. Study outcomes and limitations: Infection- and vaccine-induced clones contracted markedly late after vaccination.

This clone was detected only a few times. As yet, its antigen is unknown. Isolation of CD4+ T cells took place after around 10 days of culture. Either the BNT162b2 or mRNA-1273 vaccine was given to participants in two doses. A half-medium replacement with IL-2 medium was carried out on days 3 and 7. Assay: immunoSEQ multiplex PCR; the TCRdb copy retains only in-frame clones and omits some. The table has approximately 47,000 clones, about three quarters seen once; the top ten hold 6.5% to 8.5%. The V gene is TRBV3-1 (or the pseudogene TRBV3-2), the J gene TRBJ2-7; D ambiguous. The sequencing used CD4+ T cells from PBMCs cultured without peptide, collected after COVID-19 vaccination. The receptor's source is a human donor who received a COVID-19 vaccine. CDR3 sequence: CASSQDFLARYEQYF. CDR3 sequence (DNA): TGTGCCAGCAGCCAAGATTTCTTGGCCAGGTACGAGCAGTACTTC.